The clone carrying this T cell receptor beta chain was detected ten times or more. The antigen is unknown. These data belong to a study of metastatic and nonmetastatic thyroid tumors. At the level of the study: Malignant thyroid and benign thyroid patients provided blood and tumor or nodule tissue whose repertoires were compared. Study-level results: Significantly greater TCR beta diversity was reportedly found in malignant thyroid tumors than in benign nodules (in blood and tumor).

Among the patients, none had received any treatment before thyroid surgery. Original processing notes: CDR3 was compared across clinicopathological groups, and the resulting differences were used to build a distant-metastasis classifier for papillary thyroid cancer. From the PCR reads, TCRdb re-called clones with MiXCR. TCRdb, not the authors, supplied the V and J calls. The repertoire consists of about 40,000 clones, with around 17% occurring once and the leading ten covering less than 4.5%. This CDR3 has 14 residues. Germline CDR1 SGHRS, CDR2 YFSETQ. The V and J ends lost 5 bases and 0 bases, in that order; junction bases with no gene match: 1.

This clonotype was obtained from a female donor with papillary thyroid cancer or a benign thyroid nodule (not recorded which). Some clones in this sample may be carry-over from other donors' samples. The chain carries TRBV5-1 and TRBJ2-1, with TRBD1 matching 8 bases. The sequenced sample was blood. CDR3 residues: CASRGQGSYNEQFF. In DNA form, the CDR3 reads TGCGCCAGCAGAGGACAGGGCTCCTACAATGAGCAGTTCTTC.